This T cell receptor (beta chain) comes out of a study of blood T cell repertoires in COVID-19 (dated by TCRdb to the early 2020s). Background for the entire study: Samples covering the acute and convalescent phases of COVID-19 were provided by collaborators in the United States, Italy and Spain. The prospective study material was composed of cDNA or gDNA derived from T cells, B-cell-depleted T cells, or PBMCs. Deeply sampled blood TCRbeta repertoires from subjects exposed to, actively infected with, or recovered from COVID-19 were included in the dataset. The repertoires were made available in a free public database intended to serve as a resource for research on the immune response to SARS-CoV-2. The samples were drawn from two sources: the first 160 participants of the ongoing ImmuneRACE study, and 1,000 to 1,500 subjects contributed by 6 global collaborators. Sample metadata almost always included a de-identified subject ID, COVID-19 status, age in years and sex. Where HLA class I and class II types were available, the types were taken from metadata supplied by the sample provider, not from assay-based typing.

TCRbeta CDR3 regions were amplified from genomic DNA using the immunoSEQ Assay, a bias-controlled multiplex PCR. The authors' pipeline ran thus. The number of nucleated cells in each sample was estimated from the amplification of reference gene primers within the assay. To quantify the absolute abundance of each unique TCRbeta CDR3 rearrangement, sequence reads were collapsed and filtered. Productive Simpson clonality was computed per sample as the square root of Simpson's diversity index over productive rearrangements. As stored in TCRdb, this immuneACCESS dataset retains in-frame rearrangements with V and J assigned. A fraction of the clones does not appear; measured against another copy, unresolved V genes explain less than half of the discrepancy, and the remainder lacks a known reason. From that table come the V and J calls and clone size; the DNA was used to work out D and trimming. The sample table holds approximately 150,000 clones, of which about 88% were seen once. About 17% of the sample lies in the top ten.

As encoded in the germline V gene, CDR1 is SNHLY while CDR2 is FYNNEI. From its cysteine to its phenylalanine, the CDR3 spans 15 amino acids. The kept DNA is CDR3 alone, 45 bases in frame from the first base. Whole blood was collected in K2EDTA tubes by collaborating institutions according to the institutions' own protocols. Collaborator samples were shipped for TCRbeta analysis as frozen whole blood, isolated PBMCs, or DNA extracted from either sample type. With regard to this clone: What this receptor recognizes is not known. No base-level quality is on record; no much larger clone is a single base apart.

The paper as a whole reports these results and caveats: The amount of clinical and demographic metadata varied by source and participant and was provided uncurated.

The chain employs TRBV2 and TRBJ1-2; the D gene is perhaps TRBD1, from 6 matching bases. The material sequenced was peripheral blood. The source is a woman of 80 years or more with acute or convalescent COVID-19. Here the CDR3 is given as CGSQGRGARSFGYTF. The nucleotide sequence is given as TGTGGCTCACAGGGTCGGGGGGCGCGAAGCTTTGGCTACACCTTC.